This record concerns one T cell receptor beta chain sequence. The entry originates in a study of T-cell reconstitution after alpha-beta-depleted transplantation in children. Unmatched junction bases numbered 13, after V lost 5 bases and J lost 5 bases. Germline CDR1 reads LNHNV; CDR2 reads YYDKDF (reference sequence). The CDR3 runs to 16 residues. Unique molecular identifiers were used in preparing the TCRbeta library. TCRdb reanalysed the PCR reads using MiXCR and keeps one entry per CDR3 protein. The sample holds around 400,000 distinct CDR3 sequences; approximately 10% are singletons and the top ten take over 4.5%.

The source material was PBMCs from the stem cell graft donor, sampled from the stem cell graft. This clonotype was obtained from a human donor who donated a stem cell graft to a child with acute myeloid leukemia. The chain combines TRBV15 with TRBJ2-3; TRBD2 aligns across 7 bases. CDR3 in DNA: TGTGCCACCAGCCCCCGTGGCGGGGGAGACGGAGATACGCAGTATTTT. It specifies CATSPRGGGDGDTQYF.